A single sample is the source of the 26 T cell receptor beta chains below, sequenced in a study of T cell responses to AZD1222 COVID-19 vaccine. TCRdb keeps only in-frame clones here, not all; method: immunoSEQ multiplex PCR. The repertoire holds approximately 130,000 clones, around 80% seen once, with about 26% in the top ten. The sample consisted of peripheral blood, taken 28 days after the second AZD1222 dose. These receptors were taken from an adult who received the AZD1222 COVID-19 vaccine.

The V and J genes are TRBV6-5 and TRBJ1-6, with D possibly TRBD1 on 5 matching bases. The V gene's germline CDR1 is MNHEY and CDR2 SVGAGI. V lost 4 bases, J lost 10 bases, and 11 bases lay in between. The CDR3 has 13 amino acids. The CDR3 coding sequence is TGTGCCAGCAGTTTATCCAGGGTCTCACCCCTCCACTTT. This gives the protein CASSLSRVSPLHF.

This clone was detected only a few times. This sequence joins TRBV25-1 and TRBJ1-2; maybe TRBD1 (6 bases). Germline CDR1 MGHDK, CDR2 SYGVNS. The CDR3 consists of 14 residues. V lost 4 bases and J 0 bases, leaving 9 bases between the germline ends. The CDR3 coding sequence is TGTGCCAGCAGTGGTGGACAGCCTAACTATGGCTACACCTTC. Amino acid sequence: CASSGGQPNYGYTF.

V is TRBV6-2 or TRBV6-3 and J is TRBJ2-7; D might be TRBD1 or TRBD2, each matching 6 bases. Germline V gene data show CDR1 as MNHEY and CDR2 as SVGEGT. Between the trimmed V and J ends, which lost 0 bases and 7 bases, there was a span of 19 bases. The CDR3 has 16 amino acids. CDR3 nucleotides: TGTGCCAGCAGTTACTCCTGGGGGGCCGCTCGGGGTGAGCAGTACTTC. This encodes CASSYSWGAARGEQYF.

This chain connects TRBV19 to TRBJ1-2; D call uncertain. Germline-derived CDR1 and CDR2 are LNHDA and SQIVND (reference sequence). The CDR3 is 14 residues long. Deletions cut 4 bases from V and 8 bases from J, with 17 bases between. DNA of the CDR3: TGTGCCAGTAGTACCCCGACGGTCTGGGGAGGCTACACCTTC. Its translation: CASSTPTVWGGYTF.

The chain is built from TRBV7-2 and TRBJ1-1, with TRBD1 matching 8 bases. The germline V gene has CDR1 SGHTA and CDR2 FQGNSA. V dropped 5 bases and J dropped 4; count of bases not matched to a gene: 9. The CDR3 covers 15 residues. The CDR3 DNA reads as TGTGCCAGCAGCCGCAGACAGGGGATGGGCACTGAAGCTTTCTTT. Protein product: CASSRRQGMGTEAFF.

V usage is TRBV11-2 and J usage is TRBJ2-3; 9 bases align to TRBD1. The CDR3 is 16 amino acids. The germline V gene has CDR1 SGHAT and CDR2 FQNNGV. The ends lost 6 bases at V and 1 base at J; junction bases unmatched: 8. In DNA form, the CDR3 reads TGTGCCAGCAGTGGTGGGGGACAGGGTGGCACAGATACGCAGTATTTT. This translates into CASSGGGQGGTDTQYF.

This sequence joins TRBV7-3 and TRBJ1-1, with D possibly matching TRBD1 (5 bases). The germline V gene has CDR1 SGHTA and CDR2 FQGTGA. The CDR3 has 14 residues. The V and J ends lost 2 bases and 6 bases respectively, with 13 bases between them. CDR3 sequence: CASSLGSQGSEAFF. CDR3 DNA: TGTGCCAGCAGCTTAGGGTCCCAGGGATCTGAAGCTTTCTTT.

The CDR3 is CASSYAGQREKLFF. CDR3 bases: TGCGCCAGCAGCTATGCGGGCCAGAGGGAAAAACTGTTTTTT. The rearrangement uses TRBV5-1 and TRBJ1-4; no clear D. CDR1 and CDR2 (germline): SGHRS, YFSETQ. The V and J ends lost 3 bases and 8 bases respectively, with 14 bases between them. This CDR3 spans 14 amino acids.

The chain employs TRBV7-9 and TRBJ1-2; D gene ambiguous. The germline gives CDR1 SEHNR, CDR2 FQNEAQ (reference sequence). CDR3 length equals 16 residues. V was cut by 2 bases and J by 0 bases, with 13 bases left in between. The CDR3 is CASSLPLDVPNYGYTF. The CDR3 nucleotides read TGTGCCAGCAGCTTACCGTTGGACGTCCCTAACTATGGCTACACCTTC. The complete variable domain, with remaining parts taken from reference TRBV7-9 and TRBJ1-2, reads DTGVSQNPRHKITKRGQNVTFRCDPISEHNRLYWYRQTLGQGPEFLTYFQNEAQLEKSRLLSDRFSAERPKGSFSTLEIQRTEQGDSAMYLCASSLPLDVPNYGYTFGSGTRLTVV.

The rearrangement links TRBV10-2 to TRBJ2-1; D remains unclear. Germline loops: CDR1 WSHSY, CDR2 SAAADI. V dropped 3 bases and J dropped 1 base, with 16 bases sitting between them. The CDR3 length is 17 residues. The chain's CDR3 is CASSEKGGSVSYNEQFF. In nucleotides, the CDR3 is TGCGCCAGCAGTGAAAAAGGTGGCAGCGTTTCCTACAATGAGCAGTTCTTC.

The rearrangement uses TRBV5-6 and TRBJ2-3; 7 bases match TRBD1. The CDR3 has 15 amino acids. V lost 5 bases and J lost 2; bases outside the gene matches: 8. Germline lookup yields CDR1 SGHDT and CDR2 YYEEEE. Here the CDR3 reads CASRYEGAHTDTQYF. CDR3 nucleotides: TGTGCCAGCAGATATGAGGGGGCCCACACAGATACGCAGTATTTT.

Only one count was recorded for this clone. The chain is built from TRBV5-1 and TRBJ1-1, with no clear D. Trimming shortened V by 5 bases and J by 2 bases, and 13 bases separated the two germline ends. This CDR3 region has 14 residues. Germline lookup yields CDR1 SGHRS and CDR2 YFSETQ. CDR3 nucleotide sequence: TGCGCCAGCAGACTTTCTCCGGGAAACACTGAAGCTTTCTTT. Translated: CASRLSPGNTEAFF.

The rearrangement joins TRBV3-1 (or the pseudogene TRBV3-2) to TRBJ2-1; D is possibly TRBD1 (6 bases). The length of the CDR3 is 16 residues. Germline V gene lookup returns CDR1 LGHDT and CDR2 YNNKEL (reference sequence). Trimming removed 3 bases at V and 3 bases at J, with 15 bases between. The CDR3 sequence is CASSQGALAFYNEQFF. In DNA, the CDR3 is TGTGCCAGCAGCCAGGGGGCCCTTGCCTTCTACAATGAGCAGTTCTTC.

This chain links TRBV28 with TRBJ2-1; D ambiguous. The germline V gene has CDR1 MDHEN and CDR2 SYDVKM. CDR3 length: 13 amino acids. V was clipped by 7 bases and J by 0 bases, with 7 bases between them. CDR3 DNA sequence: TGTGCCAGCACGGAGAACTCCTACAATGAGCAGTTCTTC. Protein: CASTENSYNEQFF.

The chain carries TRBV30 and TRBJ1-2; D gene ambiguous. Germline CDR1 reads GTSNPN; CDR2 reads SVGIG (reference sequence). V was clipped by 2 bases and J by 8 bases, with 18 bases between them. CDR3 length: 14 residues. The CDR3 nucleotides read TGTGCCTGGAGTTGGGTCACTCTAACCTCGGGCTACACCTTC. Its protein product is CAWSWVTLTSGYTF. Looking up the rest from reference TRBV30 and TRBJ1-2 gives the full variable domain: SQTIHQWPATLVQPVGSPLSLECTVEGTSNPNLYWYRQAAGRGLQLLFYSVGIGQISSEVPQNLSASRPQDRQFILSSKKLLLSDSGFYLCAWSWVTLTSGYTFGSGTRLTVV.

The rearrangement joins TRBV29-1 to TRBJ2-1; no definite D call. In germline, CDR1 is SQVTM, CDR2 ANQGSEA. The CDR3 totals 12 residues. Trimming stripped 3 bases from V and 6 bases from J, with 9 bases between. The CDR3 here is CSVDPLSNEQFF. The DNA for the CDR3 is TGCAGCGTTGACCCCCTATCCAATGAGCAGTTCTTC.

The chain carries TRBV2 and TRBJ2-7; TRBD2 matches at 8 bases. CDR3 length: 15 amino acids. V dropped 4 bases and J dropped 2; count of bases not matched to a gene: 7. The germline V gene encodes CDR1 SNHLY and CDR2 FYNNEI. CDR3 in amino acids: CASSVSAGGTYEQYF. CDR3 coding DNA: TGTGCCAGCAGTGTATCGGCGGGGGGAACCTACGAGCAGTACTTC.

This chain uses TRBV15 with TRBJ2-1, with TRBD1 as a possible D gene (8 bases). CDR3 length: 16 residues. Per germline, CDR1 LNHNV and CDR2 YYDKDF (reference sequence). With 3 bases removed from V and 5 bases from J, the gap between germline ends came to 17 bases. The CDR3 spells CATSSYTGGGNNEQFF. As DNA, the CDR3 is TGTGCCACCAGCAGCTATACAGGGGGAGGGAACAATGAGCAGTTCTTC.

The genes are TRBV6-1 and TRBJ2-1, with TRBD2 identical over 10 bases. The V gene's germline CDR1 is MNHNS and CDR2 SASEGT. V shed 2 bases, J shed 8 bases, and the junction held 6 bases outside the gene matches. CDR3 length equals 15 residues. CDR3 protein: CASSESSGGWDEQFF. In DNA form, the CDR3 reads TGTGCCAGCAGTGAATCTAGCGGGGGCTGGGATGAGCAGTTCTTC.

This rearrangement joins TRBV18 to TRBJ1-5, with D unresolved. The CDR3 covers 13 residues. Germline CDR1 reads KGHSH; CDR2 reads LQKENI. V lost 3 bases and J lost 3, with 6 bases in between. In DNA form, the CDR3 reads TGTGCCAGCTCACCGGGGAACAATCAGCCCCAGCATTTT. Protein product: CASSPGNNQPQHF.

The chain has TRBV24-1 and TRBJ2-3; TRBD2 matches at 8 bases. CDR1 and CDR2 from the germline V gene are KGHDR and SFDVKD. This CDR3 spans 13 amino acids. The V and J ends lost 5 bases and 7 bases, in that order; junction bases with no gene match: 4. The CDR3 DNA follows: TGTGCCACCAGTGCCGGGGGGGCTCATACGCAGTATTTT. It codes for CATSAGGAHTQYF.

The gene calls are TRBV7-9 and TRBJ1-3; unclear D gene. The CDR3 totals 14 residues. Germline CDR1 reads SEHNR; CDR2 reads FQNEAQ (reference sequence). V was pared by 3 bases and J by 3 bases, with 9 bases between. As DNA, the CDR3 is TGTGCCAGCAGCTTCCTGACTAGTGGAAACACCATATATTTT. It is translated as CASSFLTSGNTIYF.

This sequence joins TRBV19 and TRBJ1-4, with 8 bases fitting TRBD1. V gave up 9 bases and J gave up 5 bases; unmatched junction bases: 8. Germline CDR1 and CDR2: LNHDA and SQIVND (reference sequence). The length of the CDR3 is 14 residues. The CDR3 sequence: CASQNRGGNEKLFF. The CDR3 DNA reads TGTGCCAGCCAGAACAGGGGGGGAAATGAAAAACTGTTTTTT.

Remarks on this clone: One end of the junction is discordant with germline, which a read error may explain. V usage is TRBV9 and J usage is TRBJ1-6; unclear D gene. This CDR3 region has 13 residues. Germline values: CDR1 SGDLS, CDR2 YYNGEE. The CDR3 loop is CASSVARDSPLHF. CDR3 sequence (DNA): TGTGCCAGCAGCGTAGCACGGGATTCCCCCCTCCACTTT.

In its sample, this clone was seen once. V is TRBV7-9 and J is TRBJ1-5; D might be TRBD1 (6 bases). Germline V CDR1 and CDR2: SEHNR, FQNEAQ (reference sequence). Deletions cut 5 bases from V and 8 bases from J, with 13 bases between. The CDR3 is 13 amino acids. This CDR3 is CASSPPQGEPQHF. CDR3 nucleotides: TGTGCCAGCAGCCCACCACAGGGAGAGCCCCAGCATTTT.

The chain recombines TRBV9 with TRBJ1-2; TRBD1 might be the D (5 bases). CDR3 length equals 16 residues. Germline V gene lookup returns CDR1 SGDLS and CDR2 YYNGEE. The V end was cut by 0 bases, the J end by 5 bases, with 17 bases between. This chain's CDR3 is CASSVAGQGRRYGYTF. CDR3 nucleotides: TGTGCCAGCAGCGTAGCAGGGCAGGGAAGGCGGTATGGCTACACCTTC.